Sequencing of this T cell receptor (beta chain) was carried out in a study of cytomegalovirus exposure and HLA in healthy donors. Whole-study context: Later, an analysis reported that the 110 or so validation repertoires had used the same platform as the 666 first-cohort repertoires.

Assay used: immunoSEQ multiplex PCR; TCRdb lists only in-frame clones, some missing. The sample holds some 170,000 clones, roughly 86% seen once. Germline-derived CDR1 and CDR2 are MNHEY and SMNVEV (reference sequence). V lost 6 bases, J lost 4 bases, and 7 bases lay in between. CDR3 length: 12 residues. Whole-study results and caveats: Cytomegalovirus status was reportedly diagnosed by the classifier with high sensitivity and specificity. Altogether, 164 TCR beta chains were recorded as cytomegalovirus-associated.

As to this clone: Its antigen is undetermined.

Material: PBMCs. The chain recombines TRBV27 with TRBJ2-1; tentative D call: TRBD1 (5 bases). The TCR comes from a woman aged 18-29 years in good health and CMV-seropositive. The CDR3 bases are TGTGCCAGCAGACAGGTTTACAATGAGCAGTTCTTC. Its protein product is CASRQVYNEQFF.